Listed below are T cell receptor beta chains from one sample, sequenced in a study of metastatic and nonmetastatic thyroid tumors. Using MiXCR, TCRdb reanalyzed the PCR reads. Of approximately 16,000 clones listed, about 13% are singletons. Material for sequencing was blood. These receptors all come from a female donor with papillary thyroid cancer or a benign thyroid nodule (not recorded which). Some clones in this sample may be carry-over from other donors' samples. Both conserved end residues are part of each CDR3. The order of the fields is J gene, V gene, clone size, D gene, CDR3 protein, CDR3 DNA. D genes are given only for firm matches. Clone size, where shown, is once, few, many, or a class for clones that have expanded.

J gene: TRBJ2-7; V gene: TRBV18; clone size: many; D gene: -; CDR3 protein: CASSRPREGSHEQYF; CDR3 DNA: TGTGCCAGCTCGCGACCCCGAGAAGGCAGCCACGAGCAGTACTTC
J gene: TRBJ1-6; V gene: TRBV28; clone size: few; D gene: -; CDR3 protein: CASREGLWNSPLHF; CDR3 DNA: TGTGCCAGCCGAGAGGGCTTGTGGAATTCACCCCTCCACTTT
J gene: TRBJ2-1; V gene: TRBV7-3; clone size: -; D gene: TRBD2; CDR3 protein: CASISGTSGTCEQFF; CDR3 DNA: TGTGCCAGCATCTCCGGGACTAGCGGGACGTGTGAGCAGTTCTTC
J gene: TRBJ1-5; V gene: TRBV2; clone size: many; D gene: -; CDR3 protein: CASNVWSNQPQHF; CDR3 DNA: TGTGCCAGCAATGTCTGGAGCAATCAGCCCCAGCATTTT
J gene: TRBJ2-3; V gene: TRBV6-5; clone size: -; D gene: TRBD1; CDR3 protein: CASRGLLPGDRVPDTQYF; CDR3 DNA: TGTGCCAGCCGGGGCCTCCTCCCGGGTGACAGGGTTCCCGATACGCAGTATTTT
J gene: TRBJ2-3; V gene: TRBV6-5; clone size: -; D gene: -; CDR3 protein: CASSYPSTDTQYF; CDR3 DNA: TGTGCCAGCAGTTATCCGAGCACAGATACGCAGTATTTT
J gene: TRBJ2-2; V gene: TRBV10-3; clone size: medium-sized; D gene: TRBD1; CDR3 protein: CAIKTTGAGELFF; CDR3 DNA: TGTGCCATCAAGACGACAGGGGCTGGGGAGCTGTTTTTT
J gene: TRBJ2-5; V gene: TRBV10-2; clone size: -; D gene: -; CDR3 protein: CASSVERGRGETQYF; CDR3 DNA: TGCGCCAGCAGTGTGGAACGAGGAAGGGGTGAGACCCAGTACTTC
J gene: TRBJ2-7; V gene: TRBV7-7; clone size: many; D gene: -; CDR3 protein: CASSLDFGYEQYF; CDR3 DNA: TGTGCCAGCAGCTTGGATTTTGGCTACGAGCAGTACTTC
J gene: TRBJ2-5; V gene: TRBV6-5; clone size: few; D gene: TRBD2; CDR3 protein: CASSHGLAGLETQYF; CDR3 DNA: TGTGCCAGCAGTCACGGACTAGCGGGATTAGAGACCCAGTACTTC
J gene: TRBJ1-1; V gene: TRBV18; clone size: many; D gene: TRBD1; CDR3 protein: CASSRGQGFTEAFF; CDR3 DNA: TGTGCCAGCTCACGTGGACAGGGATTCACTGAAGCTTTCTTT
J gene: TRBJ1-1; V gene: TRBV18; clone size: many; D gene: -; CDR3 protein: CASSPLSPGQEAFF; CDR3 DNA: TGTGCCAGCTCACCGCTATCCCCTGGACAGGAAGCTTTCTTT
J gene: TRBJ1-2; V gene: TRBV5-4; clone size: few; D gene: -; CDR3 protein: CASSLTNYGYTF; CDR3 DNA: TGTGCCAGCAGCTTGACCAACTATGGCTACACCTTC
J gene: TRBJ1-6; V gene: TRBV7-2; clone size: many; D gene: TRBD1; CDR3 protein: CASTQTGTVNSPLHF; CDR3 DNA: TGTGCCAGCACCCAGACCGGGACAGTTAATTCACCCCTCCACTTT
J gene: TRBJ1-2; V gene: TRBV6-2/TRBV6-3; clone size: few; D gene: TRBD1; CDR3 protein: CASRQGNYGYTF; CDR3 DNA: TGTGCCAGCAGACAGGGGAACTATGGCTACACCTTC
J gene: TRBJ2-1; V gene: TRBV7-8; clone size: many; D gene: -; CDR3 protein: CASSFGFSYNEQFF; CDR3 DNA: TGTGCCAGCAGCTTTGGATTCTCCTACAATGAGCAGTTCTTC
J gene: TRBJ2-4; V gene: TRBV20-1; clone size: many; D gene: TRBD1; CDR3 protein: CSARGQGGDIQYF; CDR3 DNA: TGCAGTGCTAGAGGACAGGGTGGGGACATTCAGTACTTC
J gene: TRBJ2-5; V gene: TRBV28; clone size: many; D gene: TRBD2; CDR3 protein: CASRQTGGGGDQYF; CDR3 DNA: TGTGCCAGCAGACAAACCGGGGGGGGGGGTGACCAGTACTTC
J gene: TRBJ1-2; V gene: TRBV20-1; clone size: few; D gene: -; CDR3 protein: CSAGGTFYGYTF; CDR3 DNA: TGCAGTGCAGGGGGGACTTTCTATGGCTACACCTTC
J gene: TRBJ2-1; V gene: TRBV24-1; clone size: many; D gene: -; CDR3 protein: CATGEGGSYNEQFF; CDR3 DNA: TGTGCCACCGGGGAGGGGGGTTCCTACAATGAGCAGTTCTTC